The 31 T cell receptor beta chains presented below share a single source sample, sequenced in a study of T cells expressing NK-cell markers. Following a re-call of the 5' RACE reads, TCRdb has one entry per CDR3 protein and lacks DNA. The data include about 460,000 distinct CDR3 sequences; the top ten clones carry more than 1.4%. Sequenced input: blood T cells: a sorted CD56 or NKG2C T cell subset, CD4+ or CD8+ T cells, or bulk PBMC T cells (not recorded which). These receptors were taken from a woman aged 45-65 years in good health.

This CDR3 is CATSRAGREEKLFF. The rearrangement links TRBV15 to TRBJ1-4; TCRdb outputs TRBD1, but without DNA this stays unchecked. The CDR3 sequence is 14 residues long. Germline assignment: CDR1 LNHNV and CDR2 YYDKDF (reference sequence).

The CDR3 protein is CASSLSGSTDTQYF. V and J are TRBV12-3 or TRBV12-4 and TRBJ2-3. CDR3 length: 14 residues.

The V gene is TRBV12-3 or TRBV12-4, the J gene TRBJ1-2; the D call of TRBD1 rests on TCRdb alone, since no DNA is present to check it. The length of the CDR3 is 14 residues. CDR3: CASSPGTVAYGYTF.

V gene TRBV5-1 combines with J gene TRBJ2-1; with no DNA, the TCRdb D assignment of TRBD2 cannot be verified. The germline V gene encodes CDR1 SGHRS and CDR2 YFSETQ. The CDR3 totals 15 residues. CDR3 region: CASSGPIAGVSVQFF.

The chain combines TRBV29-1 with TRBJ1-1. Germline CDR1 is SQVTM and CDR2 is ANQGSEA. The length of the CDR3 is 14 residues. The CDR3: CSGLIRLQNTEAFF.

This chain joins TRBV4-2 and TRBJ2-1; the TCRdb D gene call, TRBD2, has no DNA to confirm it. This CDR3 has 15 residues. Germline-derived CDR1 and CDR2 are LGHNA and YNFKEQ. The CDR3 sequence is CASSRSGSRYNEQFF.

The J gene is TRBJ1-2, the V gene TRBV20-1; TCRdb names TRBD1, which stays unverified in the absence of DNA. CDR3 length equals 14 residues. Germline CDR1 reads DFQATT; CDR2 reads SNEGSKA (reference sequence). Here the CDR3 reads CSARADSPGDGYTF.

The chain employs TRBV7-9 and TRBJ1-2. The CDR3 spans 13 residues. Germline CDR1 is SEHNR and CDR2 is FQNEAQ (reference sequence). The CDR3 loop reads CASSVETHYGYTF.

V is TRBV19 and J is TRBJ2-3; absent DNA, TCRdb's TRBD1 call cannot be checked. The germline CDR1 and CDR2 sequences are LNHDA and SQIVND (reference sequence). This CDR3 is 16 amino acids long. CDR3 protein: CASSATGTGSTDTQYF. Complete variable domain (other parts from reference TRBV19 and TRBJ2-3): DGGITQSPKYLFRKEGQNVTLSCEQNLNHDAMYWYRQDPGQGLRLIYYSQIVNDFQKGDIAEGYSVSREKKESFPLTVTSAQKNPTAFYLCASSATGTGSTDTQYFGPGTRLTVL.

This chain uses TRBV28 with TRBJ1-5; TCRdb names TRBD1, which stays unverified in the absence of DNA. The CDR3 runs to 14 residues. Germline CDR1 reads MDHEN; CDR2 reads SYDVKM. The CDR3: CASSPFHSNQPQHF.

This chain uses TRBV20-1 with TRBJ1-1; TCRdb lists TRBD1, though no DNA is available to test this call. The CDR3 covers 13 residues. Germline V CDR1 and CDR2: DFQATT, SNEGSKA (reference sequence). The CDR3 loop reads CSARKRTGAEAFF.

This rearrangement joins TRBV5-1 to TRBJ2-1; checking the TCRdb D call of TRBD2 is not possible without DNA. This CDR3 region has 13 residues. From germline, CDR1 is SGHRS and CDR2 YFSETQ. This chain's CDR3 is CASSLGAGLMEFF.

The gene calls are TRBV20-1 and TRBJ2-5. Germline assignment: CDR1 DFQATT and CDR2 SNEGSKA (reference sequence). CDR3 length: 15 residues. Here the CDR3 reads CSARDQKVYQETQYF.

This sequence joins TRBV5-1 and TRBJ1-1; TCRdb indicates TRBD1, and absent DNA this call remains unverified. CDR3 length equals 13 residues. Germline V gene sequence: CDR1 SGHRS, CDR2 YFSETQ. The CDR3 is CASSLSARIEAFF.

This chain uses TRBV29-1 with TRBJ1-5. The CDR3 consists of 14 residues. Per germline, CDR1 SQVTM and CDR2 ANQGSEA. The CDR3 sequence: CSAAGVGDNQPQHF.

This chain connects TRBV10-2 to TRBJ2-2; the TRBD2 assignment by TCRdb is unverifiable without DNA. CDR1 WSHSY and CDR2 SAAADI come from the germline V gene. The CDR3 runs to 17 residues. The CDR3 protein is CASSEFQLARNTGELFF.

This CDR3 is CASSLRQGRGYNEQFF. The chain is built from TRBV7-8 and TRBJ2-1; TCRdb calls TRBD1, which cannot be checked without DNA. Germline V gene lookup returns CDR1 SGHVS and CDR2 FQNEAQ. This CDR3 spans 16 amino acids.

The chain carries TRBV4-2 and TRBJ1-5; TCRdb's D call, TRBD1, is unchecked because there is no DNA. CDR1 LGHNA and CDR2 YNFKEQ come from the germline V gene. CDR3 length: 15 residues. CDR3 residues: CASSQDRTGGQPQHF.

The chain links TRBV9 to TRBJ2-1; as DNA is missing, the TRBD2 call by TCRdb cannot be tested. Germline V lookup: CDR1 SGDLS, CDR2 YYNGEE. The CDR3 runs to 17 residues. CDR3 amino acids: CASSQLGLAGTYNEQFF. Full variable domain (rest looked up from reference TRBV9 and TRBJ2-1): DSGVTQTPKHLITATGQRVTLRCSPRSGDLSVYWYQQSLDQGLQFLIQYYNGEERAKGNILERFSAQQFPDLHSELNLSSLELGDSALYFCASSQLGLAGTYNEQFFGPGTRLTVL.

This chain uses TRBV7-8 with TRBJ2-7; TCRdb's D call, TRBD2, is unchecked because there is no DNA. This CDR3 contains 16 residues. Looked up from germline, CDR1 is SGHVS and CDR2 is FQNEAQ. The chain's CDR3 is CASSLAGRAYLDEQYF.

CDR3 region: CATSDSIPGQGVEQYF. V and J are TRBV24-1 and TRBJ2-7; TCRdb gives TRBD1 as the D gene, but with no DNA this cannot be confirmed. The CDR3 is 16 residues long. CDR1 KGHDR and CDR2 SFDVKD come from the germline V gene.

The chain has TRBV29-1 and TRBJ2-5; absent DNA, TCRdb's TRBD1 call cannot be checked. This CDR3 has 12 amino acids. CDR1 SQVTM and CDR2 ANQGSEA come from the germline V gene. The CDR3: CSLRGSGETQYF.

The chain has TRBV5-1 and TRBJ2-5; TCRdb picks TRBD1, but there is no DNA to check that call. The V gene's germline CDR1 is SGHRS and CDR2 YFSETQ. The CDR3 consists of 15 residues. The CDR3 loop is CASSTGQGWKETQYF.

The CDR3 region is CASSLSGREGFNQPQHF. The chain recombines TRBV7-9 with TRBJ1-5. The CDR3 extends over 17 amino acids. CDR1 is SEHNR and CDR2 is FQNEAQ in the germline V gene (reference sequence).

The chain joins TRBV24-1 to TRBJ2-7; TCRdb calls TRBD1, which cannot be checked without DNA. The CDR3 sequence is 18 residues long. Germline CDR1 reads KGHDR; CDR2 reads SFDVKD. CDR3 amino acids: CATSDFKIGNLGAYEQYF.

The genes are TRBV29-1 and TRBJ2-3; TCRdb picks TRBD1, but there is no DNA to check that call. The CDR3 has 14 amino acids. Germline V gene lookup returns CDR1 SQVTM and CDR2 ANQGSEA. CDR3 sequence: CSGGTQGATDTQYF.

The V and J genes are TRBV10-3 and TRBJ2-1; without DNA, the TCRdb call of TRBD1 cannot be checked. Germline lookup yields CDR1 ENHRY and CDR2 SYGVKD. The CDR3 is 14 residues long. The CDR3 here is CAIMGTDRGNEQFF.

The rearrangement links TRBV29-1 to TRBJ2-2; with no DNA, the TCRdb D assignment of TRBD2 cannot be verified. Germline V gives CDR1 SQVTM, CDR2 ANQGSEA. This CDR3 has 13 residues. CDR3 sequence: CSVRERGAGELFF.

The rearrangement uses TRBV14 and TRBJ1-2; TCRdb's D call of TRBD1 is untestable without DNA. Per germline, CDR1 SGHDN and CDR2 FVKESK. The CDR3 length is 14 residues. The CDR3 spells CASSQEARGGGYTF.

V usage is TRBV5-6 and J usage is TRBJ2-3; with no DNA, the TCRdb D assignment of TRBD2 cannot be verified. From germline, CDR1 is SGHDT and CDR2 YYEEEE. The CDR3 is 14 amino acids. The CDR3 here is CASSGLAGVDTQYF.

The genes are TRBV6-2 or TRBV6-3 and TRBJ2-1; the D gene TCRdb calls, TRBD2, cannot be checked with no DNA. The length of the CDR3 is 15 residues. The germline gives CDR1 MNHEY, CDR2 SVGEGT. CDR3 residues: CASSRWTSPRNEQFF.